This record covers a single TCR beta chain. Seattle participants joined during active infection and were tracked over time. As originally analysed: Scientists estimated how many nucleated cells there were by amplifying reference gene primers. This table comes from immunoSEQ multiplex PCR, and its TCRdb copy is limited to in-frame clones, with some not included. The D gene and trimming were derived from the DNA, and the V and J assignments and clone size from that table. The table shows roughly 150,000 clones, with 85% to 95% occurring only once. The sample originates from a study of blood T cell repertoires in COVID-19. Whole-study context: COVID-19 samples collected from the United States, Italy and Spain covered acute and convalescent phases. In each case, the material was cDNA or gDNA derived from T cells, B-cell-depleted T cells, or PBMCs.

The V segment lost 5 bases and the J segment 5 bases; nucleotides outside the gene matches: 2. Looked up from germline, CDR1 is SGHAT and CDR2 is FQNNGV. The CDR3 is 12 amino acids. The TCR originated in a woman aged 60 to 75 with COVID-19, enrolled during active disease. The rearrangement joins TRBV11-2 to TRBJ1-2; TRBD1 matches at 7 bases. The specimen was peripheral blood. CDR3 DNA: TGTGCCAGCAGCCAGACAGGGTATGGCTACACCTTC. Residues: CASSQTGYGYTF.